The entry below describes one TCR beta chain. The specificity of this receptor is unknown. Base qualities are missing; no much larger clone stands one base away. The sample is drawn from a study of cytomegalovirus exposure and HLA in healthy donors (dated by TCRdb to about 2017). In the study overall: An earlier analysis of more than 550 of the donors reported about 260 Gb of sequence data and some 110 million unique TCR beta sequences obtained from 150 million to 200 million T cells. Approximately 300 gigabases of sequencing data and roughly 90 million unique TCR sequences were included in an early release covering 500 to 750 HLA-typed donors. Among the approximately 430 genotyped donors, about 85% belonged to the genetic ancestry cluster associated with self-reported Caucasian donors. The study aimed to test whether signatures of past pathogen exposure could be identified by cataloging public T cell receptors. The T cell repertoires of 550 to 850 subjects were profiled by immunosequencing and related to cytomegalovirus serostatus. A separate validation cohort of 90 to 150 different subjects was used in addition to the 666-subject first cohort. To predict cytomegalovirus infection status, the study brought together high-throughput TCR immunosequencing, statistical association of individual TCRs with disease status, and machine learning. In a later analysis, previously published TCR beta repertoires from several hundred donors were re-analyzed and high-resolution HLA genotyping was added so that TCR occurrence patterns could be studied. Rather than using new phenotypic data, the later analysis identified candidate immune exposures from TCR beta sequences and from how often those sequences occurred across donors. In an earlier analysis of roughly 540 of the donors, high-throughput TCR beta sequencing was used to judge whether each TCR beta V gene segment behaved as functional or pseudogenic. Donor age, sex, ethnicity and CMV serostatus were compiled together with the repertoire data. Genome-wide SNP genotypes for about 55% of the roughly 670 donors were used in a later genetic analysis, which treated that subset as a discovery cohort. All discovery cohort repertoires had been generated using a single sequencing platform. Both class I and class II loci were covered by HLA typing, at four-digit resolution. The number of donors typed differed by locus, with roughly 629-640 for A, B, C, DRB1 and DQB1, roughly 520 for DQA1, some 570 for DPA1, and about 450 for DPB1. Five DR-DQ haplotypes were handled as single units for association and clustering, since linkage in the cohort was strong. Across approximately 420 genotyped donors of the cohort, an average of approximately 240,000 unique TCR beta nucleotide sequences per donor were sequenced, and around 19% of those sequences were non-productive.

Results and caveats for the whole study, not just this receptor: Correlated functional status among segregating V segments might reflect linkage disequilibrium, but an unknown experimental factor could not be ruled out. A later analysis reported that several top co-occurrence clusters appeared linked to parvovirus B19, influenza, CMV and Epstein-Barr virus. In an earlier analysis of roughly 500 of the donors, most TCR beta V segments appeared in productive rearrangements about 90% or about 30% of the time, broadly matching IMGT annotations. A few of the identified cytomegalovirus-associated TCR beta chains were confirmed in vitro to be specific for cytomegalovirus antigens. In both the original and validation cohorts, the classifier was reported to diagnose cytomegalovirus status with high specificity and sensitivity. The 87-base-pair reads could not distinguish some IMGT-functional V segments, including TRBV6-2 and TRBV6-3, so those segments were excluded. Because counts were too low, roughly 16 rarely observed V segments, including chromosome 9 orphons, were excluded from the earlier analysis of 500 to 700 of the donors. Assigning TCR associations to individual alleles was difficult when HLA alleles, especially DR and DQ, strongly co-occurred. In a later analysis, 16,951 TCR beta sequences were associated with specific HLA alleles at a false discovery rate of 0.05. A later analysis found that HLA-associated TCR beta chains were more clonally expanded and had lower generation probabilities than equally common non-associated chains. It was suggested by the authors that the approach could potentially be generalized to other disease states and immunological phenotypes. Because HLA typing was unavailable for some donors at each locus, only the typed subset was used in association tests. The presence/absence analyses assumed that sequencing depth was roughly uniform across donors, and that assumption may not be true. The cohort was sequenced for TCR beta chains only, and without alpha or paired-chain data the features that could be detected were limited. An association between a missense DCLRE1C variant and V-gene and J-gene trimming of TCR beta chains was found in a later genetic analysis and replicated in an independent cohort. A later analysis found that TCR association rates varied across HLA loci, with DRB1 alleles showing the most associated TCRs and HLA-C alleles the fewest. According to a later genetic analysis, donors in an Asian-associated ancestry cluster had fewer N-insertions in productive TCRs than the approximately 700-donor mean. The only immune exposure information available for the cohort was CMV serostatus. According to a later analysis, most CMV-associated TCR beta chains appeared to be HLA-restricted, and the HLA associations seemed to be driven largely by CMV exposure. The sequencing pipeline was judged likely to have produced a cluster of highly shared sequence variants as a technical artifact. The study gave a list of roughly 150 TCR beta chains associated with cytomegalovirus. A further reported finding was that TCR beta sequences accurately predicted the HLA-A and HLA-B alleles for most subjects in the first cohort. Most TCR sequences were observed very rarely across donors, whereas some public TCRs were present in many individuals.

The germline V and J ends show losses of 5 bases and 5 bases respectively, and no gene match explains 10 bases of the junction. Looking up the germline V gene (reference sequence) yields CDR1 GTSNPN and CDR2 SVGIG. Reading from cysteine to phenylalanine, the CDR3 counts 15 amino acids. The DNA shown is the 45-base CDR3, in frame from base 1. Receptor libraries were prepared by the immunoSEQ multiplex PCR assay. For the multiplex PCR, a mixture combining 60 forward primers for TCR Vbeta segments and 13 reverse primers for TCR Jbeta segments was used. The CDR3 region of rearranged TCR beta genes was amplified from genomic DNA by a multiplex PCR assay. On the Illumina HiSeq System, the amplified TCR beta libraries were sequenced as 87-base-pair reads. The paper's processing steps were these. A later analysis counted tens of millions of unique TCR beta chains across the 550 to 750 repertoires, and roughly 11 million of these chains were shared by at least two donors. To remove PCR and sequencing errors, raw reads were error-corrected and collapsed into unique sequences using a nearest-neighbor algorithm that merged closely related sequences. V, D and J gene segments were assigned by aligning CDR3 sequences to IMGT reference sequences. Each retained sequence needed at least a six-nucleotide match to both a V gene segment and a J gene segment. A rearrangement was called productive if the CDR3 had no stop codons and remained in frame with V and J, and every other rearrangement was called non-productive. Following IMGT convention, CDR3 was defined as the stretch from the second conserved V-encoded cysteine to the conserved J-encoded phenylalanine. The earlier analysis of about 570 of the donors excluded any sequence lacking an unambiguous match to a single V gene segment. An earlier analysis of about 600 of the donors called V segments functional above 56.7% productive rearrangements and segregating when the between-donor standard deviation exceeded 5%. A statistical classification framework was built for diagnosing cytomegalovirus status from the catalog of TCR beta chain sequences. In a later analysis, V and J genes were assigned by comparing TCR nucleotide sequences against IMGT/GENE-DB human TR gene sequences. The TCRdist pipeline was used in a later analysis to assign CDR3 sequences and most-parsimonious VDJ recombination scenarios. In a later analysis, each TCR beta chain was defined by its CDR3 amino acid sequence together with its V-gene family, and reads without a unique V-gene family were excluded. A later analysis removed over 500 highly shared, low-generation-probability nucleotide sequences to deal with suspected cross-contamination and a sequencing artifact. In a later analysis, a clonal expansion index for each public chain was calculated from normalized within-repertoire ranks of inferred template counts. In a later analysis, generation probabilities were computed using a VDJ recombination model fitted to out-of-frame rearrangements, and the results were checked against IGoR. In a later analysis, TCR-TCR, TCR-HLA and TCR-CMV co-occurrence was scored with hypergeometric tests, and a repertoire-size bias correction was applied to TCR pairs. To estimate false discovery rates, a later analysis permuted the HLA or CMV assignments 20 times. In a later analysis, co-occurring TCRs were grouped using DBSCAN, with TCRdist sequence similarity added in when clustering inside HLA-allele-positive subsets. Co-occurrence clustering excluded repertoires with fewer than 30,000 or more than 120,000 public chains, plus five with anomalous nucleotide sharing. The table was pulled from immuneACCESS by TCRdb, which kept in-frame rearrangements only. Such tables lose some clones; where checked, under half of the loss comes from unresolved V genes, and the rest has no known cause. V, J and clone size reflect that table, while D and trimming were determined from the DNA. The sample table records some 100,000 clones; 70% to 80% of these occur just once. The ten largest clonotypes hold over 4% of the sample.

In total, about 650 healthy bone marrow donors made up the cohort. At the time of sampling, every cohort member was nominally healthy, though immune exposures that went unrecorded were likely present. The donor tested CMV seropositive, placing the donor among the 289 seropositive members of the cohort. A peripheral blood sample was provided by each donor, and peripheral blood mononuclear cells were used for TCR beta sequencing. The Qiagen DNeasy Blood Extraction Kit was used to extract genomic DNA from the blood cell samples. Rearrangement joined TRBV30 to TRBJ2-2, with 8 junctional bases fitting TRBD2. The sample taken for sequencing was PBMCs. The receptor was isolated from a female donor in good health and CMV-seropositive. This receptor carries the CDR3 CAWAGITSGTGELFF. The DNA sequence reads TGTGCCTGGGCGGGCATTACTAGCGGTACCGGGGAGCTGTTTTTT.